These 9 T cell receptor beta chains share one sample of origin, sequenced in a study of response to subunit inactivated influenza vaccine. One entry per CDR3 protein results from TCRdb running MiXCR on the RT-PCR reads. Of under 500,000 distinct CDR3 sequences in the sample, approximately 11% were seen once. The sample in question was PBMCs from blood, obtained more than 35 days after vaccination. The receptor source for this set is a man aged 50-60 years who received an inactivated influenza vaccine.

J is TRBJ2-3 and V is TRBV10-3; D unclear. Germline CDR1 is ENHRY and CDR2 is SYGVKD. Trimming took off 6 bases at V and 4 bases at J, with 14 bases between the two ends. CDR3 size: 14 residues. The CDR3 sequence is CAISRDLPPDTQYF. The CDR3 nucleotides are TGTGCCATCAGCCGAGACCTTCCCCCAGATACGCAGTATTTT.

This clonotype turned up a few times. This chain uses TRBV5-1 with TRBJ2-5; D remains ambiguous. CDR1 is SGHRS, CDR2 YFSETQ, per germline. The CDR3 runs to 14 residues. V was pared by 6 bases and J by 2 bases, with 14 bases between. The CDR3 loop is CASKSADLQETQYF. The CDR3 coding sequence is TGCGCCAGCAAGTCCGCGGACCTGCAAGAGACCCAGTACTTC.

The genes are TRBV20-1 and TRBJ2-5; no clear D gene. The germline gives CDR1 DFQATT, CDR2 SNEGSKA (reference sequence). The germline V and J ends were trimmed by 7 bases and 5 bases, with 17 bases remaining between them. The CDR3 has 13 amino acids. The CDR3 here is CSVNLRLSETQYF. The CDR3 nucleotides are TGCAGTGTGAACCTACGGTTATCGGAGACCCAGTACTTC.

This clonotype was counted only a few times. V gene TRBV15 combines with J gene TRBJ1-5; 8 nucleotides agree with TRBD1. This CDR3 comprises 15 residues. The germline V gene has CDR1 LNHNV and CDR2 YYDKDF (reference sequence). The V segment lost 1 base and the J segment 7 bases; nucleotides outside the gene matches: 6. The CDR3 here is CATSRGQGREQPQHF. CDR3 nucleotide sequence: TGTGCCACCAGCAGAGGACAGGGGCGGGAGCAGCCCCAGCATTTT.

CDR3 loop: CSAAEIWADTQYF. CDR3 DNA: TGCAGCGCCGCCGAAATCTGGGCGGATACGCAGTATTTT. The V gene is TRBV29-1, the J gene TRBJ2-3; no firm D call. V lost 7 bases and J 6 bases, leaving 17 bases between the germline ends. CDR1 SQVTM and CDR2 ANQGSEA come from the germline V gene. The CDR3 has 13 residues.

V usage is TRBV12-3 or TRBV12-4 and J usage is TRBJ2-2; 9 bases match TRBD1. V lost 8 bases to trimming and J lost 6 bases; unmatched junction nucleotides: 1. CDR3 length equals 12 residues. The CDR3 region is CASGQGSGELFF. CDR3 nucleotides: TGTGCCAGCGGACAGGGGTCCGGGGAGCTGTTTTTT.

Only a few counts were recorded for this clonotype. The CDR3 DNA reads as TGTGCCAGCAGCCGTGGGGGCGGGGGCTCCTACGAGCAGTACTTC. Its protein product is CASSRGGGGSYEQYF. V and J are TRBV4-2 and TRBJ2-7; D is perhaps TRBD2 (7 bases). Germline CDR1 reads LGHNA; CDR2 reads YNFKEQ. The CDR3 length is 15 residues. Trimming removed 4 bases from V and 0 bases from J, with 13 bases in between.

V usage is TRBV24-1 and J usage is TRBJ2-3; possible D gene TRBD2, 5 bases. This CDR3 comprises 16 residues. CDR1 and CDR2 from the germline V gene are KGHDR and SFDVKD. The V and J ends lost 1 base and 5 bases respectively, with 15 bases between them. The CDR3 DNA sequence: TGTGCCACCAGTGATTTCCGAGGCCGCGAGGGAGATACGCAGTATTTT. Its protein is CATSDFRGREGDTQYF.

V gene TRBV11-3 combines with J gene TRBJ2-1; D remains unclear. The V end lost 4 bases, the J end lost 2 bases, and 9 bases lay between the germline ends. CDR3 size: 14 residues. Germline V gene sequence: CDR1 SGHNT, CDR2 YENEEA. The CDR3 nucleotides read TGTGCCAGCAGCTCCGAAGGGCCCTACAATGAGCAGTTCTTC. Its protein is CASSSEGPYNEQFF.